This record looks at one TCR beta chain sequence and its context. The source of the sample is a study of PD-L1 blockade in urothelial cancer. Some clones are missing from TCRdb's copy, which holds only in-frame ones; the method was immunoSEQ multiplex PCR. The data show 80,000 to 100,000 clones, 82% seen once. Germline loops: CDR1 SGHTA, CDR2 FQGNSA. CDR3 length equals 17 residues. V gave up 5 bases and J gave up 9 bases; unmatched junction bases: 21. This TCR was sampled from a man aged 65 to 85 with urothelial cancer. The chain combines TRBV7-2 with TRBJ2-5; 7 bases match TRBD1. The sample consisted of PBMCs, taken around atezolizumab (anti-PD-L1) treatment. CDR3 amino acids: CASSLASQGVSMRAQYF. For the CDR3, the DNA is TGTGCCAGCAGCCTCGCGAGTCAGGGGGTATCAATGAGGGCCCAGTACTTC.